A single sample is the source of the 23 T cell receptor beta chains below, sequenced in a study of beta chain features in type 1 diabetes. Of the isolated RNA, all was reverse transcribed, and so the sequenced material was expressed TCRB transcripts. Method: immunoSEQ multiplex PCR; TCRdb's copy keeps in-frame clones and lacks some. The repertoire holds about 620,000 clones, with around 16% as singletons. The sequenced sample was naive CD4+ T cells from blood. Receptors originate from a man between 18 and 29 years old in good health.

This clone was found a few times. This chain joins TRBV16 and TRBJ2-7; D gene unclear. The CDR3 covers 15 residues. CDR1 and CDR2 (germline): KGHSY, FQNENV. V gave up 0 bases and J gave up 6 bases, with 15 bases separating them. The DNA for the CDR3 is TGTGCCAGCAGCCAATCACAGATATCTACGTTCGAGCAGTACTTC. Amino acid sequence: CASSQSQISTFEQYF. The entire variable domain, with the rest obtained from reference TRBV16 and TRBJ2-7, is as follows: GEEVAQTPKHLVRGEGQKAKLYCAPIKGHSYVFWYQQVLKNEFKFLISFQNENVFDETGMPKERFSAKCLPNSPCSLEIQATKLEDSAVYFCASSQSQISTFEQYFGPGTRLTVT.

The V call is TRBV9, the J call TRBJ2-1; 7 nucleotides agree with TRBD1. CDR3 size: 16 residues. In germline, CDR1 is SGDLS, CDR2 YYNGEE. J gave up 9 bases and V 3 bases, and 15 bases lay outside the gene matches. CDR3 sequence reads: CASSAQGDSGLGEQFF. CDR3 bases: TGTGCCAGCAGCGCCCAGGGGGACAGTGGCCTTGGTGAGCAGTTCTTC. The variable domain in full, completed from reference TRBV9 and TRBJ2-1, reads DSGVTQTPKHLITATGQRVTLRCSPRSGDLSVYWYQQSLDQGLQFLIQYYNGEERAKGNILERFSAQQFPDLHSELNLSSLELGDSALYFCASSAQGDSGLGEQFFGPGTRLTVL.

The rearrangement uses TRBV7-2 and TRBJ2-5; 8 bases are shared with TRBD1. The CDR3 runs to 16 residues. With V trimmed by 5 bases and J by 4 bases, 12 bases remained unmatched. Germline CDR1 reads SGHTA; CDR2 reads FQGNSA. The DNA of the CDR3 is TGTGCCAGCAGCCGCCAGGGGGCGGGGTTTGGAGAGACCCAGTACTTC. This codes for CASSRQGAGFGETQYF.

This clone was counted between two and nine times. This sequence joins TRBV9 and TRBJ1-6; the match to TRBD1 covers 9 bases. Germline lookup yields CDR1 SGDLS and CDR2 YYNGEE. The CDR3 length is 15 residues. Trimming at V came to 4 bases and at J to 13 bases, leaving 12 bases not matched to a gene. The CDR3 bases are TGTGCCAGCAGCCCCCGCCCGGGACAGGGTTCGCCCCTCCACTTT. Its translation is CASSPRPGQGSPLHF. Supplemented by reference TRBV9 and TRBJ1-6, the full variable domain reads DSGVTQTPKHLITATGQRVTLRCSPRSGDLSVYWYQQSLDQGLQFLIQYYNGEERAKGNILERFSAQQFPDLHSELNLSSLELGDSALYFCASSPRPGQGSPLHFGNGTRLTVT.

This clone was seen a handful of times. V and J are TRBV15 and TRBJ2-7; the D is unclear. CDR1 LNHNV and CDR2 YYDKDF come from the germline V gene (reference sequence). The CDR3 has 14 residues. Trimming left V 1 base short and J 3 bases short, with 10 bases between. CDR3 loop: CATSRAANLYEQYF. The CDR3 coding sequence is TGTGCCACCAGCAGAGCCGCAAATCTCTACGAGCAGTACTTC.

A few counts support this clone. The genes are TRBV10-3 and TRBJ2-7; D perhaps matches TRBD1 (5 bases). V was clipped by 3 bases and J by 2 bases, with 8 bases between them. The CDR3 covers 13 residues. Germline lookup yields CDR1 ENHRY and CDR2 SYGVKD. The CDR3 sequence is CAISEPQAYEQYF. DNA for the CDR3: TGTGCCATCAGTGAACCACAGGCCTACGAGCAGTACTTC.

This chain connects TRBV9 to TRBJ2-7; no definite D call. The V gene's germline CDR1 is SGDLS and CDR2 YYNGEE. V was pared by 3 bases and J by 3 bases, with 16 bases between. The CDR3 spans 15 residues. CDR3 in DNA: TGTGCCAGCAGCGAGGGTGGTCTAACTATCTACGAGCAGTACTTC. Protein product: CASSEGGLTIYEQYF.

The CDR3 loop is CASSLGPGAPSYEQYF. The CDR3 coding sequence is TGTGCCAGCAGCTTGGGACCGGGGGCTCCCTCCTACGAGCAGTACTTC. The chain employs TRBV5-4 and TRBJ2-7; D possibly uses TRBD1 or TRBD2 (6 bases each). V lost 0 bases to trimming and J lost 0 bases, with 13 bases between them. Germline V gene sequence: CDR1 SGHNT, CDR2 YYREEE (reference sequence). The CDR3 contains 16 residues.

CDR3 protein: CACKRDRVYEQYF. In DNA, the CDR3 is TGTGCCTGTAAACGGGACAGGGTGTACGAGCAGTACTTC. V and J are TRBV30 and TRBJ2-7; TRBD1 matches at 9 bases. V lost 6 bases to trimming and J lost 4 bases; unmatched junction nucleotides: 7. Germline V gene lookup returns CDR1 GTSNPN and CDR2 SVGIG (reference sequence). This CDR3 is 13 amino acids long.

This chain joins TRBV6-5 and TRBJ2-5; D is perhaps TRBD2 (6 bases). The germline V gene has CDR1 MNHEY and CDR2 SVGAGI. The CDR3 is 15 residues long. Trimming removed 2 bases from V and 5 bases from J, with 15 bases in between. The CDR3 nucleotides are TGTGCCAGCAGTTACGGGGGACTGGGACGGGAGACCCAGTACTTC. It codes for CASSYGGLGRETQYF.

This chain connects TRBV28 to TRBJ2-4; D uncertain. CDR1 and CDR2 (germline): MDHEN, SYDVKM. This CDR3 is 14 amino acids long. With 1 base removed from V and 3 bases from J, the gap between germline ends came to 7 bases. The CDR3 protein is CASSLLGGKNIQYF. The CDR3 DNA reads as TGTGCCAGCAGTTTATTAGGCGGCAAAAACATTCAGTACTTC.

The genes are TRBV10-2 and TRBJ2-1, with TRBD1 matching 9 bases. Germline assignment: CDR1 WSHSY and CDR2 SAAADI. V dropped 6 bases and J dropped 0; count of bases not matched to a gene: 0. The CDR3 runs 14 residues. CDR3 sequence: CASRDRGSYNEQFF. In DNA form, the CDR3 reads TGCGCCAGCAGGGACAGGGGCTCCTACAATGAGCAGTTCTTC.

The chain's CDR3 is CASSPRPGTGNGGYTF. For the CDR3, the DNA is TGTGCCAGCAGCCCTCGTCCCGGGACAGGGAACGGTGGCTACACCTTC. V is TRBV7-3 and J is TRBJ1-2; 9 nucleotides line up with TRBD1. CDR3 length: 16 residues. With V trimmed by 5 bases and J by 7 bases, 14 bases remained unmatched. Germline V gene sequence: CDR1 SGHTA, CDR2 FQGTGA.

This clone came up a few times. The CDR3 loop is CATSRDQGRLMFF. CDR3 sequence (DNA): TGTGCCACCAGCAGAGATCAAGGGCGCCTGATGTTTTTT. The V gene is TRBV15, the J gene TRBJ1-4; D call uncertain. Germline V gives CDR1 LNHNV, CDR2 YYDKDF (reference sequence). CDR3 size: 13 residues. Between the trimmed V and J ends, which lost 0 bases and 15 bases, there was a span of 14 bases. Full variable domain (missing parts from reference TRBV15 and TRBJ1-4): DAMVIQNPRYQVTQFGKPVTLSCSQTLNHNVMYWYQQKSSQAPKLLFHYYDKDFNNEADTPDNFQSRRPNTSFCFLDIRSPGLGDTAMYLCATSRDQGRLMFFGSGTQLSVL.

Concerning this clone: In the same sample, other DNA sequences code for this CDR3. The rearrangement joins TRBV5-1 to TRBJ2-6; D gene unclear. Trimming removed 0 bases at V and 1 base at J, with 5 bases between. This CDR3 spans 15 amino acids. Looked up from germline, CDR1 is SGHRS and CDR2 is YFSETQ. CDR3 coding DNA: TGCGCCAGCAGCTTGGATAGTTCTGGGGCCAACGTCCTGACTTTC. Translated: CASSLDSSGANVLTF.

This clone showed up just a few times. V gene TRBV7-2 combines with J gene TRBJ2-7; 10 bases line up with TRBD1. Germline assignment: CDR1 SGHTA and CDR2 FQGNSA. CDR3 length: 14 residues. Losses at the gene ends were 5 bases for V and 3 bases for J; bases not matched to a gene: 4. The CDR3 sequence is CASSPGQGDYEQYF. Written as DNA, the CDR3 is TGTGCCAGCAGCCCAGGACAGGGGGACTACGAGCAGTACTTC.

This clone turned up a few times. The CDR3 DNA is TGTGCCAGCTCACCACAGGAGTCGAGGGGACGCACTGAAGCTTTCTTT. Its protein is CASSPQESRGRTEAFF. The V gene is TRBV18, the J gene TRBJ1-1; D perhaps matches TRBD1 (5 bases). Trimming removed 1 base at V and 4 bases at J, with 16 bases between. Germline CDR1 KGHSH, CDR2 LQKENI. The CDR3 is made up of 16 amino acids.

In this sample, this clone turned up a few times. The V gene is TRBV6-1, the J gene TRBJ1-5, with D hard to call. This CDR3 comprises 13 residues. Germline V CDR1 and CDR2: MNHNS, SASEGT. V lost 7 bases, J lost 3 bases, and 10 bases lay in between. CDR3 sequence (DNA): TGTGCCAGCACCGAGACCTCCAATCAGCCCCAGCATTTT. Translation: CASTETSNQPQHF.

The genes are TRBV18 and TRBJ2-7; D is undetermined. Between the trimmed V and J ends, which lost 5 bases and 7 bases, there was a span of 15 bases. CDR3 length: 13 residues. CDR1 is KGHSH, CDR2 LQKENI, per germline. The CDR3, as DNA: TGTGCCAGCTCAACCGGCCCCGACGGGGAGCAGTACTTC. This gives the protein CASSTGPDGEQYF.

The V gene is TRBV7-2, the J gene TRBJ2-7, with D unresolved. V was pared by 4 bases and J by 6 bases, with 10 bases between. The CDR3 consists of 12 residues. The germline V gene encodes CDR1 SGHTA and CDR2 FQGNSA. CDR3 sequence reads: CASSWGRTEQYF. In DNA form, the CDR3 reads TGTGCCAGCAGCTGGGGTCGAACCGAGCAGTACTTC.

This clone was seen a handful of times. The chain employs TRBV6-6 and TRBJ2-7, with D possibly being TRBD1 (6 bases). CDR3 size: 16 residues. CDR1 and CDR2 from the germline V gene are MNHNY and SVGAGI (reference sequence). V lost 6 bases, J lost 1 base, and 19 bases lay in between. This CDR3 is CASRSPTGTPSYEQYF. The CDR3 DNA reads as TGTGCCAGCAGATCCCCGACCGGGACACCATCCTACGAGCAGTACTTC.

This clone has only a few counts. The chain joins TRBV10-3 to TRBJ1-2; maybe TRBD1 (5 bases). Germline V gene data show CDR1 as ENHRY and CDR2 as SYGVKD. V gave up 10 bases and J gave up 8 bases, with 20 bases separating them. The CDR3 extends over 13 amino acids. The CDR3 loop reads CATQADGVRGYTF. The DNA of the CDR3 is TGTGCCACACAGGCCGACGGGGTGCGGGGCTACACCTTC.

The chain employs TRBV14 and TRBJ2-7; no clear D gene. Germline V gene sequence: CDR1 SGHDN, CDR2 FVKESK. The germline V and J ends were trimmed by 2 bases and 1 base, with 9 bases remaining between them. There are 14 residues in the CDR3. The CDR3 nucleotides read TGTGCCAGCAGCCAACTCGACCGATCCTACGAGCAGTACTTC. Its translation: CASSQLDRSYEQYF.